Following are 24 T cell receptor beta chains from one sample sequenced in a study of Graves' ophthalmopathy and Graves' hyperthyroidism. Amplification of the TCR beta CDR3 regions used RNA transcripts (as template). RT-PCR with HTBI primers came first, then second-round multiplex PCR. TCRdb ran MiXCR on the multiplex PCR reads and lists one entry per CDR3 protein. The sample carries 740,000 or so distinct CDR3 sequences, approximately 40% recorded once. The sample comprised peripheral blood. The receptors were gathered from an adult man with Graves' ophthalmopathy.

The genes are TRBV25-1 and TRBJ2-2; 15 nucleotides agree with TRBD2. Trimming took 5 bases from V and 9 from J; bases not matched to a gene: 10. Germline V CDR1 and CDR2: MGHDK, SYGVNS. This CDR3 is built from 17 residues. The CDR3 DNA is TGTGCCAGCAGTCCTCCCGCAGGACTAGCGGGGGGGTGGGAGCTGTTTTTT. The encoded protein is CASSPPAGLAGGWELFF.

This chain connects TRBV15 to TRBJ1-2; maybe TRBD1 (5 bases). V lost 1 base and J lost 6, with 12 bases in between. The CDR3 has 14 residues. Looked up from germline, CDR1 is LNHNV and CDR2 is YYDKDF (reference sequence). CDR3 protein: CATSRGRTRDGYTF. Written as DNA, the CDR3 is TGTGCCACCAGCAGAGGTCGGACAAGAGATGGCTACACCTTC.

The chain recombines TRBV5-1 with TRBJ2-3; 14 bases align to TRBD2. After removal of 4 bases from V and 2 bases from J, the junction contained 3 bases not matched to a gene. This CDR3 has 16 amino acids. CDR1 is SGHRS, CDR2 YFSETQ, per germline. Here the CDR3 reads CASSVGLAGDTDTQYF. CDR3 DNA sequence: TGCGCCAGCAGCGTGGGACTAGCGGGGGACACAGATACGCAGTATTTT. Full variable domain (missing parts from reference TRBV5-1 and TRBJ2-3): KAGVTQTPRYLIKTRGQQVTLSCSPISGHRSVSWYQQTPGQGLQFLFEYFSETQRNKGNFPGRFSGRQFSNSRSEMNVSTLELGDSALYLCASSVGLAGDTDTQYFGPGTRLTVL.

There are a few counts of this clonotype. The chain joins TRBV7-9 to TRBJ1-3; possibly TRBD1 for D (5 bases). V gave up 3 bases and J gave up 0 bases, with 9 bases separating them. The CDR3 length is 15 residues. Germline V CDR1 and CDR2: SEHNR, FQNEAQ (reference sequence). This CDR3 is CASSLGEISGNTIYF. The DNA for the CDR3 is TGTGCCAGCAGCTTGGGGGAGATCTCTGGAAACACCATATATTTT.

CDR3 in DNA: TGTGCCACCAGTGATACAAGGACAGGGGTTCAGACCCAGTACTTC. Its protein product is CATSDTRTGVQTQYF. This chain links TRBV24-1 with TRBJ2-5; 9 positions match TRBD1. Looked up from germline, CDR1 is KGHDR and CDR2 is SFDVKD. This CDR3 comprises 15 residues. V shed 3 bases and J 6 bases; nucleotides not matched to a gene: 7.

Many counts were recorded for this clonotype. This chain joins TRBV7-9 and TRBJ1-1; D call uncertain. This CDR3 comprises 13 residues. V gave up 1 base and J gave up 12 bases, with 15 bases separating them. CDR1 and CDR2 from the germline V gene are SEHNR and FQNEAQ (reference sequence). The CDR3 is CASSLGGSQGTFF. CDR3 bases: TGTGCCAGCAGCTTAGGGGGTTCACAAGGAACTTTCTTT.

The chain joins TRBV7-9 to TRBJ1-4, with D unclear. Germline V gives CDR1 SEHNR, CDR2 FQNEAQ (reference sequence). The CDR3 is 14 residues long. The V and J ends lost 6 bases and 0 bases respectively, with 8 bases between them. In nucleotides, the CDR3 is TGTGCCAGCAGGAAGACGCCAACTAATGAAAAACTGTTTTTT. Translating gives CASRKTPTNEKLFF.

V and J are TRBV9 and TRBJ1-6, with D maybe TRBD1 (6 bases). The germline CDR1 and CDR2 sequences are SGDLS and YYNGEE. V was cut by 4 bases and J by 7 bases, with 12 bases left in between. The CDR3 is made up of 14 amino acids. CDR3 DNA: TGTGCCAGCAGCAGCTCGGGGGCCAATTCACCCCTCCACTTT. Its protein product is CASSSSGANSPLHF.

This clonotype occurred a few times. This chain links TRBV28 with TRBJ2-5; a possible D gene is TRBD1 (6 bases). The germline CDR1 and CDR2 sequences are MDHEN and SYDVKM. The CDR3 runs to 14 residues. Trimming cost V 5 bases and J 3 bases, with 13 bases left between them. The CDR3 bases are TGTGCCAGCAGTACAAGGGGGTGGGAAGAGACCCAGTACTTC. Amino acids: CASSTRGWEETQYF.

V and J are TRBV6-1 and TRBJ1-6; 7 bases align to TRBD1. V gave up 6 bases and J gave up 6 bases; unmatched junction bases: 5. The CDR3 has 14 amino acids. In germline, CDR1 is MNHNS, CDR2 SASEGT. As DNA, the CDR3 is TGTGCCAGCAGGCGTAGACAGGGTAATTCACCCCTCCACTTT. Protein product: CASRRRQGNSPLHF.

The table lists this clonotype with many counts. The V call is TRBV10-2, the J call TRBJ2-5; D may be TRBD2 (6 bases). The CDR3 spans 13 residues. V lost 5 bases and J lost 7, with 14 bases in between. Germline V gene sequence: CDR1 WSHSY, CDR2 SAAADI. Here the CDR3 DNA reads TGCGCCAGCAGTTGGGGGGAATACGCGACCCAGTACTTC. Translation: CASSWGEYATQYF.

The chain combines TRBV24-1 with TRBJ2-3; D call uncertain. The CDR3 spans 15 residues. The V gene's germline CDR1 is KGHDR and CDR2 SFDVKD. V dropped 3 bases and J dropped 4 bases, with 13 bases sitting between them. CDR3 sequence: CATSDRKGLADTQYF. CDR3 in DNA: TGTGCCACCAGTGATCGAAAGGGTTTGGCAGATACGCAGTATTTT.

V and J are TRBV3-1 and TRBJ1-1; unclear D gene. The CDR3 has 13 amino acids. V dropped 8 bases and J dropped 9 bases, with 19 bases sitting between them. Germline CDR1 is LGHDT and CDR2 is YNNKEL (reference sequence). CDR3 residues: CASSPREREKAFF. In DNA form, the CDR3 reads TGTGCCAGCTCACCGAGGGAGCGGGAGAAAGCTTTCTTT.

The CDR3 DNA reads as TGTGCCAGCAGATCAAGAGGGCTACTCGTTTCCGAGCAGTACTTC. This codes for CASRSRGLLVSEQYF. The chain links TRBV25-1 to TRBJ2-7; perhaps TRBD2 as D (5 bases). V dropped 6 bases and J dropped 6 bases, with 21 bases sitting between them. Germline V CDR1 and CDR2: MGHDK, SYGVNS. The CDR3 sequence is 15 residues long.

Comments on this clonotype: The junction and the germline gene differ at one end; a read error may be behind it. The CDR3 sequence: CSARGQDSSPLHF. CDR3 DNA: TGCAGTGCGAGAGGACAGGATTCCTCACCCCTCCACTTT. The rearrangement uses TRBV20-1 and TRBJ1-6; 7 bases are a match to TRBD1. The germline CDR1 and CDR2 sequences are DFQATT and SNEGSKA (reference sequence). This CDR3 is 13 amino acids long.

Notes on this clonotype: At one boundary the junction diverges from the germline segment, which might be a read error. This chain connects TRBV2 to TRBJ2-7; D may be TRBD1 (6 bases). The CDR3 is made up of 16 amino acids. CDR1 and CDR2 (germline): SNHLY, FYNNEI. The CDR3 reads CASSQDPRTAYYEQYF. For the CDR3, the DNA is TGCGCCAGCAGCCAAGATCCTCGGACAGCATACTACGAGCAGTACTTC.

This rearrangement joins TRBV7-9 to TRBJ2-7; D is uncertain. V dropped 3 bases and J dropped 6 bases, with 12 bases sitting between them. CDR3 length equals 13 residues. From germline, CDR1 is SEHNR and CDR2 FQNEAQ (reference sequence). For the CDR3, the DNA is TGTGCCAGCAGCTTCGGAGTGTCGGTCGAGCAGTACTTC. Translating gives CASSFGVSVEQYF. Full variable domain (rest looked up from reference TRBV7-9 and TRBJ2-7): DTGVSQNPRHKITKRGQNVTFRCDPISEHNRLYWYRQTLGQGPEFLTYFQNEAQLEKSRLLSDRFSAERPKGSFSTLEIQRTEQGDSAMYLCASSFGVSVEQYFGPGTRLTVT.

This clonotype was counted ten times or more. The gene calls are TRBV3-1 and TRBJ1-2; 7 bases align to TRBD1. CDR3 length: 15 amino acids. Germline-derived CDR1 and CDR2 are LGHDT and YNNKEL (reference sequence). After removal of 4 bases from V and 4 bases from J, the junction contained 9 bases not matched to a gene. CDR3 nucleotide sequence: TGTGCCAGCAGCCCTCCCGGAGACAGGGCCTATGGCTACACCTTC. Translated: CASSPPGDRAYGYTF.

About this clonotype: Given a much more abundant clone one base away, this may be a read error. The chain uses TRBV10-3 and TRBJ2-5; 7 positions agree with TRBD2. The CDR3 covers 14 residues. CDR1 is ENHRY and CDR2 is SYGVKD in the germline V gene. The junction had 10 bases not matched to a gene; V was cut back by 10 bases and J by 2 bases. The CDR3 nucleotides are TGTGCCAGTCGGGGGGACGAGCCGCAAGAGACCCAGTACTTC. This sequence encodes CASRGDEPQETQYF.

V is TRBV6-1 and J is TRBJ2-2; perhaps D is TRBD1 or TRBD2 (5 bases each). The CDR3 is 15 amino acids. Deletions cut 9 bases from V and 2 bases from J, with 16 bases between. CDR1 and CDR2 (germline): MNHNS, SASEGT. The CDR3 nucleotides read TGTGCCAGTGCCCGGGACGGATATAACACCGGGGAGCTGTTTTTT. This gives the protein CASARDGYNTGELFF.

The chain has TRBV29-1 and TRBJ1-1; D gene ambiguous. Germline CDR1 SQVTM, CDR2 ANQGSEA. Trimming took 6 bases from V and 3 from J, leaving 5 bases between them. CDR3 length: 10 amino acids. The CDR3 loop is CSVGDTEAFF. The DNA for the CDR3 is TGCAGCGTAGGAGACACTGAAGCTTTCTTT.

CDR3 nucleotides: TGTGCCACCAGGAAATCACCTAGAAACACAGGGGGCGATGGCTACACCTTC. Translating gives CATRKSPRNTGGDGYTF. This sequence joins TRBV24-1 and TRBJ1-2, with 9 bases matching TRBD1. V was pared by 7 bases and J by 6 bases, with 17 bases of the junction left unmatched. CDR3 size: 17 residues. Germline-derived CDR1 and CDR2 are KGHDR and SFDVKD.

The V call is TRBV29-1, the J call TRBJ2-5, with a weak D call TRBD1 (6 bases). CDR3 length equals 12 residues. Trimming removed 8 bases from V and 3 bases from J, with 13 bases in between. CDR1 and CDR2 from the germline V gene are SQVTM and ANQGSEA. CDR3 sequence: CSSPRTEETQYF. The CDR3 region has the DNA TGCAGCAGTCCCAGGACAGAAGAGACCCAGTACTTC.

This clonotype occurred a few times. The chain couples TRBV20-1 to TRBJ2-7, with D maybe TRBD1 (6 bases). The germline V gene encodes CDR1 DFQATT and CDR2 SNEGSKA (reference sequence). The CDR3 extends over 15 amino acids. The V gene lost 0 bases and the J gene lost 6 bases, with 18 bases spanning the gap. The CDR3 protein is CSARDPAGERIEQYF. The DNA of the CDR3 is TGCAGTGCTAGAGACCCAGCAGGGGAACGTATCGAGCAGTACTTC.